These T cell receptor beta chains were read from a single sample in a study of OX40 agonist ivuxolimab in advanced cancers. Clones were sequenced by immunoSEQ multiplex PCR, and TCRdb holds only the in-frame ones, with some missing. This table has some 94,000 clones, approximately 94% appearing once. The sample in question was CD4+ or CD8+ T cells sorted from blood, obtained in a trial of the OX40 agonist ivuxolimab. Receptors were obtained from an adult with an advanced solid tumor such as melanoma, head and neck, liver or kidney cancer. Both conserved end residues are part of each CDR3. Each record gives: CDR3 length, clone size, V gene, D gene, J gene, CDR3 protein, CDR3 DNA. D genes are given only for firm matches. Rows give clone size only sometimes, using once, few, many, or a class for an expanded clone.

13	-	TRBV29-1	TRBD2	TRBJ2-1	CSVSGISYNEQFF	TGCAGCGTCAGCGGGATCTCCTACAATGAGCAGTTCTTC
14	once	TRBV5-4	TRBD1	TRBJ1-2	CASSRDRADYGYTF	TGTGCCAGCAGCCGGGACAGGGCGGACTATGGCTACACCTTC
16	-	TRBV4-1	-	TRBJ1-1	CASSQVSQGLNTEAFF	TGCGCCAGCAGCCAAGTTAGTCAGGGGCTGAACACTGAAGCTTTCTTT
13	-	TRBV29-1	-	TRBJ2-7	CSVKTGSSYEQYF	TGCAGCGTCAAAACAGGGAGCTCCTACGAGCAGTACTTC
14	-	TRBV27	TRBD1	TRBJ2-7	CASSFPGQGYEQYF	TGTGCCAGCAGTTTCCCGGGACAGGGATACGAGCAGTACTTC
14	-	TRBV28	-	TRBJ1-2	CASSFQVLSDGYTF	TGTGCCAGCAGTTTTCAGGTTTTGTCGGATGGCTACACCTTC
13	-	TRBV19	TRBD1	TRBJ1-1	CASSPGTGTEAFF	TGTGCCAGTAGTCCAGGGACAGGGACTGAAGCTTTCTTT
14	-	TRBV7-3	TRBD1	TRBJ2-7	CASSSSPDRGEQYF	TGTGCCAGCAGCTCTAGCCCGGACAGGGGTGAGCAGTACTTC
16	-	TRBV6-5	TRBD2	TRBJ2-5	CASSSRTSGGQETQYF	TGTGCCAGCAGTTCCCGGACTAGCGGGGGCCAAGAGACCCAGTACTTC
13	-	TRBV7-9	-	TRBJ2-7	CASSPGSPYEQYF	TGTGCCAGCAGCCCAGGTTCCCCCTACGAGCAGTACTTC
14	few	TRBV9	TRBD1	TRBJ1-5	CASSEQGAQQPQHF	TGTGCCAGCAGCGAACAGGGGGCTCAACAGCCCCAGCATTTT
13	-	TRBV7-9	TRBD1	TRBJ2-7	CASSQTGSYEQYF	TGTGCCAGCAGCCAGACAGGGTCCTACGAGCAGTACTTC
15	-	TRBV7-9	TRBD2	TRBJ2-3	CASSLVREWADTQYF	TGTGCCAGCAGCTTAGTGCGGGAGTGGGCAGATACGCAGTATTTT
15	-	TRBV7-9	-	TRBJ2-4	CASSPLALAKNIQYF	TGTGCCAGCAGCCCTCTGGCTCTAGCCAAAAACATTCAGTACTTC
13	-	TRBV5-6	-	TRBJ1-1	CASSFGASTEAFF	TGTGCCAGCAGCTTCGGGGCGTCCACTGAAGCTTTCTTT
16	-	TRBV7-9	-	TRBJ2-3	CASSSGGGIGTDTQYF	TGTGCCAGCAGCTCCGGCGGGGGCATCGGCACAGATACGCAGTATTTT
13	-	TRBV25-1	-	TRBJ2-5	CASSENAAPAQYF	TGTGCCAGCAGTGAGAATGCCGCGCCGGCCCAGTACTTC
13	few	TRBV10-1	-	TRBJ2-1	CASSVSPNNEQFF	TGCGCCAGCAGTGTATCGCCCAACAATGAGCAGTTCTTC
12	-	TRBV28	-	TRBJ2-1	CASSLRGNEQFF	TGTGCCAGCAGTTTACGAGGGAATGAGCAGTTCTTC
14	-	TRBV25-1	-	TRBJ1-1	CASKGLPMNAEAFF	TGTGCCAGCAAGGGCCTACCTATGAACGCTGAAGCTTTCTTT
12	-	TRBV9	-	TRBJ2-2	CASSVVTGELFF	TGTGCCAGCAGCGTAGTCACCGGGGAGCTGTTTTTT
13	-	TRBV19	-	TRBJ2-2	CASRGGGTGELFF	TGTGCCTCCCGGGGAGGGGGCACCGGGGAGCTGTTTTTT
14	-	TRBV2	TRBD1	TRBJ1-1	CASRKDRENTEAFF	TGTGCCAGCAGGAAGGACAGGGAGAACACTGAAGCTTTCTTT
15	-	TRBV7-9	TRBD1	TRBJ2-5	CASSKQTGGEETQYF	TGTGCCAGCAGTAAACAAACAGGGGGCGAGGAGACCCAGTACTTC
13	once	TRBV19	-	TRBJ2-7	CASSLGISYEQYF	TGTGCCAGTAGTCTGGGGATCTCCTACGAGCAGTACTTC
12	-	TRBV6-5	-	TRBJ2-7	CASSYSLSEQYF	TGTGCCAGCAGTTACTCACTTTCCGAGCAGTACTTC
12	-	TRBV19	-	TRBJ1-1	CASSIGGVEAFF	TGTGCCAGTAGTATAGGCGGGGTGGAAGCTTTCTTT
16	-	TRBV28	-	TRBJ1-1	CASSLPPPSGVTEAFF	TGTGCCAGCAGTTTACCCCCCCCTTCGGGCGTCACTGAAGCTTTCTTT
12	-	TRBV27	TRBD1	TRBJ1-2	CATWDRGHGYTF	TGTGCCACCTGGGACAGGGGGCATGGCTACACCTTC
11	-	TRBV6-5	-	TRBJ2-1	CASMKGGVAFF	TGTGCCAGCATGAAGGGGGGGGTGGCGTTCTTC
12	-	TRBV19	-	TRBJ1-4	CASSIDHREWFF	TGTGCCAGTAGTATAGACCACAGGGAATGGTTTTTT
16	-	TRBV27	-	TRBJ2-7	CASSANTGLAFYEQYF	TGTGCCAGCAGCGCTAACACGGGACTGGCCTTCTACGAGCAGTACTTC
12	-	TRBV29-1	-	TRBJ2-7	CSVEGDTGEQYF	TGCAGCGTTGAAGGGGACACAGGCGAGCAGTACTTC
18	-	TRBV18	TRBD1	TRBJ2-2	CASSPRYRGPADTGELFF	TGTGCCAGCTCACCGCGTTACAGGGGCCCCGCCGACACCGGGGAGCTGTTTTTT
14	-	TRBV6-5	-	TRBJ2-7	CASSTDSPSYEQYF	TGTGCCAGCAGTACGGACTCACCATCCTACGAGCAGTACTTC
14	-	TRBV28	-	TRBJ2-4	CASSLLGAKNIQYF	TGTGCCAGCAGTTTGCTCGGGGCCAAAAACATTCAGTACTTC
13	-	TRBV27	-	TRBJ1-2	CASSFLGADGYTF	TGTGCCAGCAGTTTTTTAGGGGCGGATGGCTACACCTTC
17	-	TRBV27	TRBD2	TRBJ2-2	CASSSPSGWGDTGELFF	TGTGCCAGCAGTTCCCCTAGCGGGTGGGGCGATACCGGGGAGCTGTTTTTT
14	-	TRBV27	-	TRBJ2-7	CASSLSPDSVMQYF	TGTGCCAGCAGTTTATCGCCGGACTCTGTCATGCAGTACTTC
16	-	TRBV5-8	-	TRBJ2-3	CASSQSQSGPTDTQYF	TGTGCCAGCAGCCAAAGTCAGTCCGGCCCTACAGATACGCAGTATTTT
13	-	TRBV5-6	-	TRBJ2-1	CASSLAPGAEQFF	TGTGCCAGCAGCTTGGCGCCCGGGGCTGAGCAGTTCTTC
14	-	TRBV11-2	TRBD2	TRBJ2-3	CASSLEGGADTQYF	TGTGCCAGCAGCTTAGAGGGAGGGGCGGATACGCAGTATTTT
16	once	TRBV13	TRBD1	TRBJ2-5	CASSSSRQGPVETQYF	TGTGCCAGCAGCTCGAGCCGACAGGGACCAGTGGAGACCCAGTACTTC
14	-	TRBV27	-	TRBJ2-1	CASSPLDTYNEQFF	TGTGCCAGCAGCCCCTTGGACACGTACAATGAGCAGTTCTTC
12	-	TRBV19	-	TRBJ1-1	CASSSGNTEAFF	TGTGCCAGTTCCTCGGGGAACACTGAAGCTTTCTTT
14	-	TRBV18	-	TRBJ2-3	CASSPPRSRDTQYF	TGTGCCAGCTCACCACCTAGATCAAGAGATACGCAGTATTTT
19	-	TRBV11-2	-	TRBJ1-3	CASSLHTNRVSNSGNTIYF	TGTGCCAGCAGCCTACATACGAACAGGGTCTCTAACTCTGGAAACACCATATATTTT
12	-	TRBV12-5	-	TRBJ1-5	CVCPRGNQPQHF	TGTGTTTGCCCGCGAGGGAATCAGCCCCAGCATTTT
18	-	TRBV19	-	TRBJ1-1	CASSPQTESLLMNTEAFF	TGTGCCAGTAGCCCTCAGACGGAGTCCCTTTTAATGAACACTGAAGCTTTCTTT
18	-	TRBV25-1	TRBD2	TRBJ2-7	CASSENSAGGRPTYEQYF	TGTGCCAGCAGTGAAAATAGTGCGGGAGGGAGACCCACCTACGAGCAGTACTTC
14	once	TRBV4-1	-	TRBJ2-5	CASSQEEVGETQYF	TGCGCCAGCAGCCAAGAAGAGGTGGGGGAGACCCAGTACTTC
15	-	TRBV11-2	TRBD2	TRBJ2-1	CASSLGGLAGNEQFF	TGTGCCAGCAGCTTAGGGGGACTAGCCGGGAATGAGCAGTTCTTC
15	once	TRBV28	-	TRBJ1-6	CASSLYRDMDSPLHF	TGTGCCAGCAGTTTATACAGGGATATGGATTCACCCCTCCACTTT
18	-	TRBV5-6	TRBD2	TRBJ2-1	CASSFASGTSANYNEQFF	TGTGCCAGCAGCTTCGCGAGTGGGACTAGCGCCAATTACAATGAGCAGTTCTTC